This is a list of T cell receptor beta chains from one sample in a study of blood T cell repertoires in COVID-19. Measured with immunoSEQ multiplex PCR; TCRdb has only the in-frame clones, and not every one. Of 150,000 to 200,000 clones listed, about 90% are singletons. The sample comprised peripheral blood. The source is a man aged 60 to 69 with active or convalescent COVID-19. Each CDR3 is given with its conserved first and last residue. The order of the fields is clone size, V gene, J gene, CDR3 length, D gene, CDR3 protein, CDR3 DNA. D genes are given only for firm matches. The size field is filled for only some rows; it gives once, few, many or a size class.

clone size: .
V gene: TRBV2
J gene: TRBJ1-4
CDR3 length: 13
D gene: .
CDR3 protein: CASNRETNEKLFF
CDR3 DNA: TGTGCCAGCAACAGGGAAACTAATGAAAAACTGTTTTTT

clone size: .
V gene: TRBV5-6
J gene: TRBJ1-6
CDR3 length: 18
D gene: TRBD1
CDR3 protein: CASSLGWDRGYYNSPLHF
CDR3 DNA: TGTGCCAGCAGCTTGGGCTGGGACAGGGGGTACTATAATTCACCCCTCCACTTT

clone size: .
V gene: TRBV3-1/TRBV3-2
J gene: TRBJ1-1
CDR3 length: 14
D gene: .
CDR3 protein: CASSQLDKNTEAFF
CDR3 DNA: TGTGCCAGCAGCCAATTAGACAAGAACACTGAAGCTTTCTTT

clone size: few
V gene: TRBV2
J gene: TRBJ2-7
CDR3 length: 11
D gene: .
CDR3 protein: CASSAGYEQYF
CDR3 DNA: TGTGCCAGCAGTGCAGGGTATGAGCAGTACTTC

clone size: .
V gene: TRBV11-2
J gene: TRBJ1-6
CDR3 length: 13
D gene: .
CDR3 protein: CASSLDLNSPLHF
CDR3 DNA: TGTGCCAGCAGCTTAGATCTTAATTCACCCCTCCACTTT

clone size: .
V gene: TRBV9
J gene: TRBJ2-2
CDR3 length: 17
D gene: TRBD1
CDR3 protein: CASSKQTGQGDTGELFF
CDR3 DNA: TGTGCCAGCAGCAAACAAACGGGACAGGGTGACACCGGGGAGCTGTTTTTT

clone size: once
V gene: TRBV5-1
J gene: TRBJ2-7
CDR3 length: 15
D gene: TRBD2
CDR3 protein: CASSRGLAGGYEQYF
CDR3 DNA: TGCGCCAGCAGCCGTGGACTAGCGGGGGGATACGAGCAGTACTTC

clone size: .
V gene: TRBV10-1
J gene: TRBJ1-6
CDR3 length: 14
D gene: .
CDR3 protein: CASNPRTENSPLHF
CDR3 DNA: TGCGCCAGCAACCCTAGGACAGAAAATTCACCCCTCCACTTT

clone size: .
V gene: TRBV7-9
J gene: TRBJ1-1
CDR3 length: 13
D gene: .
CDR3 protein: CASSLDGQTEAFF
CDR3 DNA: TGTGCCAGCAGCTTAGACGGACAGACTGAAGCTTTCTTT

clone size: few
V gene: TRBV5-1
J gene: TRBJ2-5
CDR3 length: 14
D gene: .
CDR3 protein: CASNLEGGGETQYF
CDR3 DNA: TGCGCCAGCAACCTCGAAGGCGGAGGGGAGACCCAGTACTTC

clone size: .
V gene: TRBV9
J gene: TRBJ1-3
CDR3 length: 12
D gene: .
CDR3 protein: CASRGAGNTIYF
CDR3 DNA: TGTGCCAGCAGAGGGGCTGGAAACACCATATATTTT

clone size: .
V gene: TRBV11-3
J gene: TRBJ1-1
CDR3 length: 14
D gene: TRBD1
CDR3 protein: CASSPQGGGTEAFF
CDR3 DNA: TGTGCCAGCAGCCCGCAGGGGGGAGGAACTGAAGCTTTCTTT

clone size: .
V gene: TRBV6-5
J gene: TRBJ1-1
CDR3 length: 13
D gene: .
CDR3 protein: CASSNPGAVRAFF
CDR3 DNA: TGTGCCAGCAGTAACCCTGGGGCGGTAAGGGCTTTCTTT

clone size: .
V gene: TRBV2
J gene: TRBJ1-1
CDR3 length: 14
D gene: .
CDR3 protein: CASSEQGLRTEAFF
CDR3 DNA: TGTGCCAGCAGTGAACAGGGACTTAGGACTGAAGCTTTCTTT

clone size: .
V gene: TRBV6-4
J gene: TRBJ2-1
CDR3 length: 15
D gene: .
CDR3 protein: CASSDSVGGQGEQFF
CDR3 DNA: TGTGCCAGCAGTGACTCGGTGGGGGGGCAGGGTGAGCAGTTCTTC

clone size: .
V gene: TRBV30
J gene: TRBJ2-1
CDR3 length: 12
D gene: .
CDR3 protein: CAWGPQVNEQFF
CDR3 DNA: TGTGCCTGGGGTCCCCAGGTGAATGAGCAGTTCTTC

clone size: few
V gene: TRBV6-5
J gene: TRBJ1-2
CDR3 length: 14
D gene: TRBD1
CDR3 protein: CASSSRDRGLGYTF
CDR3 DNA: TGTGCCAGCAGTTCCCGGGACAGGGGACTTGGCTACACCTTC

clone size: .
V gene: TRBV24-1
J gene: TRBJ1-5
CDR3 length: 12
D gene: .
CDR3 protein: CATTPDNQPQHF
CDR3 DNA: TGTGCCACCACCCCAGACAATCAGCCCCAGCATTTT

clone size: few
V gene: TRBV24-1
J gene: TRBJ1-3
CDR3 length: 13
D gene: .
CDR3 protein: CATSRGSGNTIYF
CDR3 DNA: TGTGCCACCAGCAGGGGCTCTGGAAACACCATATATTTT

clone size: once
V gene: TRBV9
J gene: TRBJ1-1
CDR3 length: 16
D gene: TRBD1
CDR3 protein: CASSARDRGPNTEAFF
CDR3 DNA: TGTGCCAGCAGCGCTAGGGACAGGGGTCCGAACACTGAAGCTTTCTTT

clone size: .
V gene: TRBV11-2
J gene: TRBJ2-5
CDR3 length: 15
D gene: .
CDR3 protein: CASSLAGQGRETQYF
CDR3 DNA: TGTGCCAGCAGCTTAGCCGGGCAGGGAAGAGAGACCCAGTACTTC

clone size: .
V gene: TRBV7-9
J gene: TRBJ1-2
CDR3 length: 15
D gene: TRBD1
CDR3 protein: CASSYTGTGGLGYTF
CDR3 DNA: TGTGCCAGCAGCTACACCGGGACAGGGGGACTTGGCTACACCTTC

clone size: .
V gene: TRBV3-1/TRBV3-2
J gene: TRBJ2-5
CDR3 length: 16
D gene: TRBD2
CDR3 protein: CASSQALSGTQETQYF
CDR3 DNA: TGTGCCAGCAGCCAAGCCCTTAGCGGGACCCAAGAGACCCAGTACTTC

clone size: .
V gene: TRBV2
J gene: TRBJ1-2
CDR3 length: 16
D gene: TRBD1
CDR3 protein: CASSEMLQGVIDGYTF
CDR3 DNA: TGTGCCAGCAGTGAAATGCTACAGGGGGTTATAGATGGCTACACCTTC

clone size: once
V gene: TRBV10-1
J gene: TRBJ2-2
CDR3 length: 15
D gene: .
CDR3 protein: CASSDSGVNTGELFF
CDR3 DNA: TGCGCCAGCAGTGACTCCGGGGTAAACACCGGGGAGCTGTTTTTT